What follows is one T cell receptor (beta chain) and its context. No antigen is known for it. No per-base quality is available; no much larger clone lies one base away. These data originate in a study of T cell changes during pregnancy in multiple sclerosis (dated by TCRdb to between 2017 and 2020). The study in broad terms: Changes in the T cell repertoire over the course of pregnancy were examined in this study in women with multiple sclerosis.

The protocol used for the library was the immunoSEQ multiplex PCR assay. TCRdb re-hosts the immuneACCESS table, in-frame sequences only. Its copies lack some clones; in the studies checked, an unresolved V gene accounts for under half of them, and the cause for the rest is not known. Recorded for this sample are about 46,000 clones; 90% to 95% of them occurred a single time. The ten largest clonotypes hold approximately 4.3% of the sample. The germline V gene supplies CDR1 SGHTA and CDR2 FQGTGA. Taken from cysteine to phenylalanine, the CDR3 has 15 residues. CDR3 DNA only is kept here, 45 bases in frame from base 1. V and J are truncated by 5 bases and 0 bases respectively, leaving an intervening sequence of 12 bases.

The starting material was CD8+ T cells from peripheral blood mononuclear cells, obtained in the first trimester of pregnancy. The source of this sequence is a female donor with multiple sclerosis, enrolled in a pregnancy study. The V and J segments used are TRBV7-3 and TRBJ2-3, with the D gene not confidently named. Here is the DNA: TGTGCCAGCAGCCCCAGTGTCGGGAGCACAGATACGCAGTATTTT. Its protein reads: CASSPSVGSTDTQYF.